These 17 T cell receptor beta chains share one sample of origin, sequenced in a study of T cells in Graves' hyperthyroidism and ophthalmopathy. Amplified TCR beta CDR3 regions came from RNA transcripts. Carried out on the TCR CDR3, a first-round RT-PCR used the HTBI primer set. TCRdb reprocessed the multiplex PCR reads via MiXCR and lists one record per CDR3 protein. The sample includes under 350,000 distinct CDR3 sequences, roughly 20% seen only once; the top ten take under 55%. The sequenced sample was blood. These receptors all stem from a woman between 50 and 59 years old with Graves' hyperthyroidism.

The chain uses TRBV2 and TRBJ1-2; D not resolved. Trimming left V 5 bases short and J 8 bases short, with 21 bases between. This CDR3 contains 15 residues. Germline loops: CDR1 SNHLY, CDR2 FYNNEI. CDR3 region: CASSLQDGQAEGYTF. The CDR3 nucleotides read TGTGCCAGCAGTCTTCAAGACGGCCAAGCGGAGGGCTACACCTTC.

About this clonotype itself: The CDR3 ends on some other residue instead of the conserved phenylalanine or tryptophan, so this is likely a read error. This chain links TRBV5-1 with TRBJ2-5; a weak D match, TRBD2 (7 bases). Germline CDR1 SGHRS, CDR2 YFSETQ. V lost 2 bases to trimming and J lost 2 bases, with 16 bases between them. The CDR3 consists of 16 residues. CDR3 loop: CASSFSAGANQETQYS. CDR3 in DNA: TGCGCCAGCAGCTTCTCCGCGGGGGCGAATCAAGAGACCCAGTACTCC.

This clonotype came up a few times. The J gene is TRBJ2-5, the V gene TRBV5-1; TRBD2 aligns across 15 bases. The germline V gene encodes CDR1 SGHRS and CDR2 YFSETQ. The CDR3 has 19 residues. The V gene end was trimmed by 3 bases and the J gene end by 4 bases; junction bases not matched to a gene: 13. CDR3 in DNA: TGCGCCAGCAGCTGGCTTCCCGGGACTAGCGGGAGGTCGGTAGAGACCCAGTACTTC. This sequence encodes CASSWLPGTSGRSVETQYF.

In regard to this clonotype: A much bigger clone sits one base away, suggesting this may be a read error. CDR3 sequence reads: CASSSRRENYNEQYF. The CDR3 DNA is TGTGCCAGCAGCTCGAGGCGGGAGAACTACAATGAGCAGTACTTC. The chain is built from TRBV7-2 and TRBJ2-1, with TRBD2 identical over 7 bases. The J call may not be correct, given that the DNA end is closer to TRBJ2-7. This CDR3 comprises 15 residues. Looked up from germline, CDR1 is SGHTA and CDR2 is FQGNSA.

V usage is TRBV5-1 and J usage is TRBJ1-2, with 8 bases aligning to TRBD1. Germline values: CDR1 SGHRS, CDR2 YFSETQ. This CDR3 is 15 amino acids long. Germline trimming cut 1 base from V and 6 bases from J; bases unmatched to any gene: 8. CDR3 protein: CASSLQGAPHDGYTF. The CDR3 DNA sequence: TGCGCCAGCAGCTTGCAGGGGGCGCCACATGATGGCTACACCTTC.

This chain joins TRBV19 and TRBJ2-2, with D perhaps matching TRBD1 or TRBD2 (6 bases each). Trimming removed 5 bases at V and 6 bases at J, with 13 bases between. CDR1 is LNHDA and CDR2 is SQIVND in the germline V gene (reference sequence). This CDR3 contains 14 residues. Here the CDR3 DNA reads TGTGCCAGTAGTGCTCAGGGGAGGCCCGGGGAGCTGTTTTTT. This codes for CASSAQGRPGELFF.

V and J are TRBV5-4 and TRBJ1-2; perhaps TRBD1 as D (5 bases). The CDR3 length is 14 residues. Trimming cost V 4 bases and J 7 bases, with 17 bases left between them. CDR1 is SGHNT, CDR2 YYREEE, per germline (reference sequence). The CDR3 nucleotides are TGTGCCAGCAGCGCGACGGGGAGAGGGACTGGCTACACCTTC. Translated: CASSATGRGTGYTF.

This clonotype was observed many times. This chain uses TRBV27 with TRBJ2-7, with 7 bases fitting TRBD2. The V gene end was trimmed by 6 bases and the J gene end by 1 base; junction bases not matched to a gene: 6. The V gene's germline CDR1 is MNHEY and CDR2 SMNVEV (reference sequence). CDR3 length equals 14 residues. Here the CDR3 reads CASRPWGGSYEQYV. Here the CDR3 DNA reads TGTGCCAGCAGACCCTGGGGGGGATCCTACGAGCAGTACGTC.

The chain combines TRBV7-2 with TRBJ2-1; the match to TRBD2 covers 12 bases. Germline V gives CDR1 SGHTA, CDR2 FQGNSA. Trimming cost V 3 bases and J 7 bases; bases outside gene matches: 10. The CDR3 consists of 17 residues. The CDR3 nucleotides read TGTGCCAGCAGCTTGGGCAGACTAGCGGGAGTCGGTAATGAGCAGTTCTTC. This gives the protein CASSLGRLAGVGNEQFF. Drawing the rest from reference TRBV7-2 and TRBJ2-1, the complete variable domain is GAGVSQSPSNKVTEKGKDVELRCDPISGHTALYWYRQSLGQGLEFLIYFQGNSAPDKSGLPSDRFSAERTGGSVSTLTIQRTQQEDSAVYLCASSLGRLAGVGNEQFFGPGTRLTVL.

This clonotype was detected only once. The genes are TRBV7-2 and TRBJ1-6; D possibly corresponds to TRBD1 (5 bases). Germline V gene sequence: CDR1 SGHTA, CDR2 FQGNSA. The CDR3 contains 19 residues. V lost 6 bases to trimming and J lost 6 bases, with 27 bases between them. The CDR3 DNA sequence: TGTGCCAGCAGTCCCCGGACCGGCCGCGGGGACGGATTTAATTCACCCCTCCACTTT. Residues: CASSPRTGRGDGFNSPLHF.

This rearrangement joins TRBV4-1 to TRBJ2-3; 7 nucleotides line up with TRBD1. With 0 bases clipped from V and 0 bases from J, the junction kept 9 bases outside the gene matches. The CDR3 consists of 18 residues. Germline lookup yields CDR1 MGHRA and CDR2 YSYEKL. CDR3 residues: CASSQDHEGAASTDTQYF. Written as DNA, the CDR3 is TGCGCCAGCAGCCAAGATCACGAGGGGGCAGCTAGCACAGATACGCAGTATTTT.

The V gene is TRBV27, the J gene TRBJ1-5; D unresolved. The CDR3 has 15 residues. Trimming pared 3 bases from V and 0 bases from J, leaving 9 bases between. Germline V gene sequence: CDR1 MNHEY, CDR2 SMNVEV (reference sequence). The CDR3, as DNA: TGTGCCAGCAGTTTGACATATTATAGCAATCAGCCCCAGCATTTT. Translation: CASSLTYYSNQPQHF.

This clonotype was seen repeatedly, ten times or more. The chain combines TRBV11-2 with TRBJ2-7, with D possibly TRBD1 on 5 matching bases. The CDR3 is 13 residues long. Per germline, CDR1 SGHAT and CDR2 FQNNGV. With 5 bases removed from V and 7 bases from J, the gap between germline ends came to 15 bases. The CDR3: CASSLKGPLEQYF. CDR3 nucleotide sequence: TGTGCCAGCAGCCTCAAGGGGCCCCTTGAGCAGTACTTC.

This clonotype was detected many times. V is TRBV5-1 and J is TRBJ1-1; D might be TRBD1 (6 bases). Trimming pared 1 base from V and 5 bases from J, leaving 15 bases between. Germline values: CDR1 SGHRS, CDR2 YFSETQ. There are 15 residues in the CDR3. CDR3 in DNA: TGCGCCAGCAGCTTGACAGGGAGGGGATGGACTGAAGCTTTCTTT. It translates to CASSLTGRGWTEAFF.

As for this clonotype: A much more abundant neighbour one base away suggests this may be a read error. The genes are TRBV28 and TRBJ2-1, with 12 bases aligning to TRBD2. V lost 3 bases and J lost 6; bases outside the gene matches: 15. The CDR3 loop spans 19 amino acids. The germline V gene has CDR1 MDHEN and CDR2 SYDVKM. This CDR3 reads CASSFQGPGLAGGRNEQFF. CDR3 bases: TGTGCCAGCAGTTTCCAGGGTCCCGGGCTAGCGGGGGGGCGCAATGAGCAGTTCTTC.

This clonotype showed up many times. The J gene is TRBJ2-3, the V gene TRBV7-9, with D hard to call. CDR3 length: 16 amino acids. The V and J ends lost 7 bases and 2 bases respectively, with 19 bases between them. Germline lookup yields CDR1 SEHNR and CDR2 FQNEAQ (reference sequence). CDR3 region: CASTYGVELNTDTQYF. DNA for the CDR3: TGTGCCAGCACCTACGGAGTAGAGCTTAACACAGATACGCAGTATTTT.

This clonotype was recorded a few times. The CDR3 DNA sequence: TGCAGTGCTCGGCCCCAGGGTCAGCCCCAGCATTTT. Amino acid sequence: CSARPQGQPQHF. The J gene is TRBJ1-5, the V gene TRBV20-1; tentative D call: TRBD1 (5 bases). Trimming pared 5 bases from V and 6 bases from J, leaving 11 bases between. CDR1 and CDR2 (germline): DFQATT, SNEGSKA (reference sequence). This CDR3 contains 12 residues.